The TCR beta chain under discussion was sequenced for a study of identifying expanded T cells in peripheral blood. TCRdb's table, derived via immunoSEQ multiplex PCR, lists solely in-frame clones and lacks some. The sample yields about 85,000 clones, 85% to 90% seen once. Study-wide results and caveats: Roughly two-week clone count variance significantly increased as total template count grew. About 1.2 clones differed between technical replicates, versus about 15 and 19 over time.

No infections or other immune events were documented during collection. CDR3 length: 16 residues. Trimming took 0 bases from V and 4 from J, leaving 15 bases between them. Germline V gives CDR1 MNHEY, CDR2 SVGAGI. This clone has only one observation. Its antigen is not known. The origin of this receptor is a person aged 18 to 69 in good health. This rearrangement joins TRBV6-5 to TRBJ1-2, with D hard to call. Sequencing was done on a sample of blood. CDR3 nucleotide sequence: TGTGCCAGCAGTTACTCGAGCCGGGCGGCCGGCTATGGCTACACCTTC. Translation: CASSYSSRAAGYGYTF.